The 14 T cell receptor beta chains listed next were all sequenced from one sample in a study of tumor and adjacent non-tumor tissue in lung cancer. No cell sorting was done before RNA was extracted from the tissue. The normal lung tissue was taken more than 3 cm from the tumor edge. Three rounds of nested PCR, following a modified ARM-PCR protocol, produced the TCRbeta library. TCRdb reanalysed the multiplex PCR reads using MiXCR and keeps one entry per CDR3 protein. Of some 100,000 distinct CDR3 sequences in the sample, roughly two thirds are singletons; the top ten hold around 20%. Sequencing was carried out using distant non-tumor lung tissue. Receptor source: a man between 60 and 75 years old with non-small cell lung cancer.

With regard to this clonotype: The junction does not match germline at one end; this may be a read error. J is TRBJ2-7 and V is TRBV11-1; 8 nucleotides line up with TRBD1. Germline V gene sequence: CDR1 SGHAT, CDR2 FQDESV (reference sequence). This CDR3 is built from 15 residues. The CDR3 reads CISSLNRGVRDEQNF. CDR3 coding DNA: TGTATCAGCAGCTTAAACAGGGGGGTTCGTGACGAGCAGAACTTC.

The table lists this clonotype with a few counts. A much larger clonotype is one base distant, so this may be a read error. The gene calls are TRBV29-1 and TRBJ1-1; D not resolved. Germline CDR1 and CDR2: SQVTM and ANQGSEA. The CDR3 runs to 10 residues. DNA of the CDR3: TGCAGCGTTGGTAACACTGAAGCTTCCTTT. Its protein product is CSVGNTEASF.

CDR3: CASSLRLADEETQYF. Written as DNA, the CDR3 is TGTGCCAGCAGCTTGAGACTAGCGGATGAAGAGACCCAGTACTTC. V gene TRBV11-2 combines with J gene TRBJ2-5; 9 bases align to TRBD2. Germline V gene sequence: CDR1 SGHAT, CDR2 FQNNGV. CDR3 size: 15 residues. After removal of 3 bases from V and 3 bases from J, the junction contained 5 bases not matched to a gene. Together with reference TRBV11-2 and TRBJ2-5, the CDR3 gives the full variable domain: EAGVAQSPRYKIIEKRQSVAFWCNPISGHATLYWYQQILGQGPKLLIQFQNNGVVDDSQLPKDRFSAERLKGVDSTLKIQPAKLEDSAVYLCASSLRLADEETQYFGPGTRLLVL.

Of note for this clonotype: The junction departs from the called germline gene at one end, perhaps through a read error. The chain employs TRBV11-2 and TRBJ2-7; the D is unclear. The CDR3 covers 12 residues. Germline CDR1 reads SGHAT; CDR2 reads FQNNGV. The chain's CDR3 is CVSSTAFYEQYF. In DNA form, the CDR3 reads TGTGTCAGCAGTACCGCGTTCTACGAGCAGTACTTC.

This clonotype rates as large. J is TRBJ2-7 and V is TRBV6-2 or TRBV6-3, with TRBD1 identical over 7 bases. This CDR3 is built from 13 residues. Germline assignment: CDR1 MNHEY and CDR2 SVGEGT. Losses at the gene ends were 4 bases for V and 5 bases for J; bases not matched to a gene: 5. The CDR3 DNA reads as TGTGCCAGCAGTTGGGACAGCTCGAACGAGCAGTACTTC. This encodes CASSWDSSNEQYF.

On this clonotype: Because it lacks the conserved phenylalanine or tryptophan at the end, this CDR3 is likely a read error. CDR3 amino acids: CASSDRARTHRNIQYI. The CDR3 nucleotides are TGTGCCAGCAGTGATAGAGCCCGAACGCACAGAAACATTCAGTACATC. The chain has TRBV6-1 and TRBJ2-4; D not certain. The CDR3 length is 16 residues. V was trimmed by 3 bases and J by 6 bases, leaving 18 bases between them. Germline values: CDR1 MNHNS, CDR2 SASEGT.

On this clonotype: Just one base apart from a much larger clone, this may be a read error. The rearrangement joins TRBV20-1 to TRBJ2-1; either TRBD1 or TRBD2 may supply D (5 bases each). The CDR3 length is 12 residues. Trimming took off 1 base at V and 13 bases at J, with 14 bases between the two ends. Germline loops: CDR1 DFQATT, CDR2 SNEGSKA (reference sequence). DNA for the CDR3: TGCAGTGCTAGAGGGGACGCCGTGGGACAGTTCTTC. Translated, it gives CSARGDAVGQFF.

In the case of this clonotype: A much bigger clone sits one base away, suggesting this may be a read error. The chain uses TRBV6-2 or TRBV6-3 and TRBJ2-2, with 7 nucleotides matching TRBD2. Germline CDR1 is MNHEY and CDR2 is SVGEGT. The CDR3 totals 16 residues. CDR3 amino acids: CTSGASPPEGTGELFF. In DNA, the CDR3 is TGTACCAGCGGGGCATCCCCCCCTGAGGGCACCGGGGAGCTGTTTTTT.

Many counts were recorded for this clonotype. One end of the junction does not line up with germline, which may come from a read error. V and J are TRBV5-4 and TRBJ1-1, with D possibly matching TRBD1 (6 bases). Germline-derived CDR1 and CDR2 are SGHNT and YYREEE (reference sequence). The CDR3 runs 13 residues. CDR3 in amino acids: CASSNDRNAEAFF. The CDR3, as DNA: TGTGCCAGCAGCAATGACAGGAACGCTGAAGCTTTCTTT.

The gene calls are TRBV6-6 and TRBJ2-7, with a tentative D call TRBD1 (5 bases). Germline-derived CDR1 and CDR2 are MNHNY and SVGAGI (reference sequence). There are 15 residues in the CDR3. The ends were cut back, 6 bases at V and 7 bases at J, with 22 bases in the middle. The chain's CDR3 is CASSGLSRAVGEQYF. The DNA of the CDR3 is TGTGCCAGCAGCGGTTTGAGCAGGGCCGTCGGGGAGCAGTACTTC.

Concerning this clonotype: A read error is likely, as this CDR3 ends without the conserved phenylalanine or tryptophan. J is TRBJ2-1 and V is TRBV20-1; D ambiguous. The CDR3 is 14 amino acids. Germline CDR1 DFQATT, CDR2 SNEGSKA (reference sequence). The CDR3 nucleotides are TGCAGTGGTAGAGACCTAGAGCACTACAATGAGCAGTTCATC. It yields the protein CSGRDLEHYNEQFI.

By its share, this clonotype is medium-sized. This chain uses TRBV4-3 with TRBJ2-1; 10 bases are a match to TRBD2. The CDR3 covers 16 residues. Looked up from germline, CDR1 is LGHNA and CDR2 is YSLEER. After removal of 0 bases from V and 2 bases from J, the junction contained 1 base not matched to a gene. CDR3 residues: CASSQDGTSAYNEQFF. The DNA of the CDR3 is TGCGCCAGCAGCCAAGATGGGACTAGCGCCTACAATGAGCAGTTCTTC.

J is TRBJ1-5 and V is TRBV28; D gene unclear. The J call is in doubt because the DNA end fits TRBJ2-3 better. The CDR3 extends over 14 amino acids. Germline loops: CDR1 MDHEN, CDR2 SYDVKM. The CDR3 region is CASSLDSRHQPQYF. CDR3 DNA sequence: TGTGCCAGCAGTCTGGATAGCCGTCATCAGCCCCAGTATTTT.

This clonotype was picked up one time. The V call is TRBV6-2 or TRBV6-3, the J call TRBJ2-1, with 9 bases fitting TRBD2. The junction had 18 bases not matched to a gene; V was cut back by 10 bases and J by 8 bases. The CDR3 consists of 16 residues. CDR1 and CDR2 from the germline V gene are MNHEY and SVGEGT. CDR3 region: CANGTPIIAGDDEQFF. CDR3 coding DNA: TGTGCCAACGGCACCCCGATAATAGCGGGGGACGATGAGCAGTTCTTC.